This T cell receptor (beta chain) comes out of a study of blood T cells in healthy people across ages. Germline CDR1 is SGHDT and CDR2 is YYEEEE. Losses at the gene ends were 5 bases for V and 0 bases for J; bases not matched to a gene: 8. The CDR3 loop spans 17 amino acids. Study observations and caveats: CMV infection status of these donors was not known.

Notes on this clonotype: The antigen remains undetermined.

Together with a sample-barcoded 5' primer, a J-beta primer mix was included in a second PCR lasting about 7 to 12 cycles. Each CDR3 protein is one row after TCRdb ran MiXCR on the 5' RACE reads. Among about 830,000 distinct CDR3 sequences, 58% were seen once, and the ten largest hold about 20%. Source material: blood. The rearrangement joins TRBV5-6 to TRBJ2-6; 7 positions agree with TRBD2. This receptor was identified in a man in his thirties or forties in good health. CDR3 DNA: TGTGCCAGCAGTAGCGGGTACCAGTACTCTGGGGCCAACGTCCTGACTTTC. Encoded protein: CASSSGYQYSGANVLTF.